This entry concerns a single TCR beta chain. Antigen unknown. This sample was included in a study of blood T cells in healthy people across ages. Study conclusions and caveats: Long-lived donors had more naive CD4+ cells and higher diversity than aged donors. TCR beta diversity correlated strongly with naive T cell percentage.

A second PCR of 7 to 11 cycles used a sample-barcoded 5' primer and a J-beta primer mix. TCRdb reanalysed the 5' RACE reads using MiXCR and keeps one entry per CDR3 protein. The profile shows hundreds of thousands of distinct CDR3 sequences, approximately 60% of them singletons. This CDR3 is built from 12 residues. CDR1 and CDR2 (germline): SEHNR, FQNEAQ (reference sequence). Researchers collected roughly 10 milliliters of peripheral blood from every single donor. This receptor was obtained from a man between 40 and 49 years old in good health. What was sequenced was blood. The chain employs TRBV7-9 and TRBJ2-4; D perhaps matches TRBD2 (5 bases). The J call may be mistaken, given a closer DNA end match to TRBJ2-5. The CDR3 DNA reads TGTGCCAGCACAAACCAGCGGGAGACCCAGTACTTC. It is translated as CASTNQRETQYF.